This TCR beta chain appears in the sequencing data of a study of T cells in Graves' hyperthyroidism and ophthalmopathy. This clonotype was seen at least ten times. Germline lookup yields CDR1 DFQATT and CDR2 SNEGSKA (reference sequence). This CDR3 has 16 residues. V lost 6 bases, J lost 3 bases, and 14 bases stayed unmatched. Amplified regions were TCR beta CDR3 sequences from RNA transcripts. HTBI primers were used for first-round RT-PCR of the TCR CDR3. TCRdb passed the multiplex PCR reads through MiXCR, listing each CDR3 protein once. The data show roughly 400,000 distinct CDR3 sequences, over 11% seen once.

This TCR was sampled from a man aged 50-59 years with Graves' ophthalmopathy. Sequencing was performed on blood. The chain couples TRBV20-1 to TRBJ1-5; TRBD1 aligns across 7 bases. The CDR3 loop is CSANRWEGANNQPQHF. CDR3 DNA: TGCAGTGCGAACCGGTGGGAGGGGGCGAACAATCAGCCCCAGCATTTT.